This T cell receptor (beta chain) comes out of a study of blood T cell repertoires in COVID-19. Study-wide background: Sample material is recorded as cDNA or gDNA derived from T cells, B-cell-depleted T cells, or PBMCs.

In the original analysis: The authors estimated nucleated cell counts from reference gene primer amplification. The repertoire was sequenced with immunoSEQ multiplex PCR; TCRdb's copy has only in-frame clones and lacks some. V and J calls and clone size follow that table, whereas D and trimming were derived from the DNA. The sample includes some 150,000 clones, 70% to 90% of them seen just once. The CDR3 length is 16 residues. Looked up from germline, CDR1 is SGHNT and CDR2 is YYREEE (reference sequence). The J segment lost 3 bases and the V segment lost 3 bases, leaving 5 bases of the junction unmatched.

This TCR came from a man in his sixties who had recovered from COVID-19. The rearrangement joins TRBV5-4 to TRBJ2-2; 10 bases are a match to TRBD1. The sample consisted of peripheral blood. The CDR3 reads CASSSGDRGYTGELFF. The CDR3 bases are TGTGCCAGCAGCTCCGGGGACAGGGGATACACCGGGGAGCTGTTTTTT.